The source of this T cell receptor beta chain is a study of T-cell memory formation after mild COVID-19. Study summary: There were largely donor-specific TCR clusters.

Trimming took off 2 bases at V and 6 bases at J, with 10 bases between the two ends. Looked up from germline, CDR1 is MNHEY and CDR2 is SVGAGI. The CDR3 loop spans 13 amino acids. With constant-segment primers, 5'RACE yielded cDNA libraries of TCR alpha and TCR beta that carried sample barcodes and UMIs. TCRdb called the 5' RACE reads again in MiXCR, with one record for every CDR3 protein. The sample comprises over 400,000 distinct CDR3 sequences, around 22% of which are singletons, and about an eighth rests with the top ten. The V call is TRBV6-5, the J call TRBJ1-2, with D possibly TRBD1 on 5 matching bases. The sequence was obtained from an adult woman who had mild COVID-19 (a few samples of this study predate the infection). Cell type and time point are not known. The specimen sequenced was PBMCs or a T cell subset sorted from them (not recorded which). CDR3 in amino acids: CASSYGPGNGYTF. The CDR3 bases are TGTGCCAGCAGTTACGGACCAGGGAATGGCTACACCTTC.